This record concerns one TCR beta chain sequence. Its cognate antigen is unknown. The study drew all its donors from Caucasian adults living in Nashville, Tennessee. The source of the sample is a study of shared clonotypes between healthy human individuals. Whole-study context: Samples came from two female and three male donors aged 18 to 49.

Broader study findings: Only blood underwent sampling, and tissue repertoires likely differ. An expected dependence of interdonor clonotype sharing on sequencing depth was noted.

Germline-derived CDR1 and CDR2 are SGHRS and YFSETQ. Deletions cut 1 base from V and 3 bases from J, with 13 bases between. This CDR3 contains 16 residues. The repertoire was sequenced with immunoSEQ multiplex PCR; TCRdb's copy has only in-frame clones and lacks some. This sample has hundreds of thousands of clones; roughly four fifths occur once, and the top ten carry more than 10%. The TCR originated in a woman aged 40 to 55 in good health. Some clones in this sample may be carry-over from other donors' samples. The rearrangement joins TRBV5-1 to TRBJ2-2; D is unclear. The sample was PBMCs. The CDR3 bases are TGCGCCAGCAGCTTGTCCGGGCCGAGAGACACCGGGGAGCTGTTTTTT. This codes for CASSLSGPRDTGELFF. The whole variable domain, remainder taken from reference TRBV5-1 and TRBJ2-2, is KAGVTQTPRYLIKTRGQQVTLSCSPISGHRSVSWYQQTPGQGLQFLFEYFSETQRNKGNFPGRFSGRQFSNSRSEMNVSTLELGDSALYLCASSLSGPRDTGELFFGEGSRLTVL.